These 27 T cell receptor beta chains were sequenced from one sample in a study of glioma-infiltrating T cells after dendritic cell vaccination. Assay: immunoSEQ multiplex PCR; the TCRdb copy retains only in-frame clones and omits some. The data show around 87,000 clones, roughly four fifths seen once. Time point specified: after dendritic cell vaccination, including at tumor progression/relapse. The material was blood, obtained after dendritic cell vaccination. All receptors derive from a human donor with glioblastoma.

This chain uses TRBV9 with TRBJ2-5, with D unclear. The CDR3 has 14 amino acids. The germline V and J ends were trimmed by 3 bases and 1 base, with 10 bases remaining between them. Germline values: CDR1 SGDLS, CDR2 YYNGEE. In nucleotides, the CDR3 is TGTGCCAGCAGCGCATCAGTGCTCCAAGAGACCCAGTACTTC. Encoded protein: CASSASVLQETQYF.

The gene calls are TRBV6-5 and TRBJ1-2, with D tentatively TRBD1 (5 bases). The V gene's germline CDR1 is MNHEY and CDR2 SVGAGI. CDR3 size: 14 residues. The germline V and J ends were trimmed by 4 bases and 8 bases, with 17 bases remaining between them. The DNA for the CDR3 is TGTGCCAGCAGTTGGAACGACAGACAAACAGGCTACACCTTC. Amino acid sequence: CASSWNDRQTGYTF.

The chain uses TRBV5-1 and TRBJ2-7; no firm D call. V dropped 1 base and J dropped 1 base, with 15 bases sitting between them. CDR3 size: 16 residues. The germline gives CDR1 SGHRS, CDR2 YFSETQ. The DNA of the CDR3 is TGCGCCAGCAGCTTGAACTCGCTCGTCGGTTCCTACGAGCAGTACTTC. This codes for CASSLNSLVGSYEQYF.

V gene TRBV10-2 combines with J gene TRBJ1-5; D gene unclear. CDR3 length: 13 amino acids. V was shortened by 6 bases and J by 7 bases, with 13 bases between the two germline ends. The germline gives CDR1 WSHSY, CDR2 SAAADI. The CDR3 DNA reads TGCGCCAGCAGGAAAGATCTCGGGCAGCCCCAGCATTTT. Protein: CASRKDLGQPQHF.

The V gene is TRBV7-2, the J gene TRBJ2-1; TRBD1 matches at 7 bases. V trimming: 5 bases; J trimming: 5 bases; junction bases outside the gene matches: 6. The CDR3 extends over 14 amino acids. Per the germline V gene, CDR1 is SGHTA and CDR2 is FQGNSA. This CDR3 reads CASSITGDDNEQFF. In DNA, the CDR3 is TGTGCCAGCAGCATCACAGGGGATGACAATGAGCAGTTCTTC.

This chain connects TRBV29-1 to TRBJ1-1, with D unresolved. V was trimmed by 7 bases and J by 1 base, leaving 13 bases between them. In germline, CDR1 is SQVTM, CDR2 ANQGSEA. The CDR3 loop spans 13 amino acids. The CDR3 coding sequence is TGCAGCGCCTCTGGTCGGGGGAACACTGAAGCTTTCTTT. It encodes CSASGRGNTEAFF.

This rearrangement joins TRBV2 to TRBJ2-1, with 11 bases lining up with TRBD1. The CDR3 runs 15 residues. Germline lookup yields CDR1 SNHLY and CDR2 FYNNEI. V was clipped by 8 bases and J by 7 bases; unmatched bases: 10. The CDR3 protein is CASQIGQGAFNEQFF. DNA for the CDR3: TGTGCCAGCCAAATCGGACAGGGGGCTTTTAATGAGCAGTTCTTC.

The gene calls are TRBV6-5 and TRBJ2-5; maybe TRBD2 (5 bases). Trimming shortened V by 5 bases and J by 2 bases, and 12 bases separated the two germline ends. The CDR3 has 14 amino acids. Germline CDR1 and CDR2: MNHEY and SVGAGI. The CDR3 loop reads CASSRPGRQETQYF. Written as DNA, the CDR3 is TGTGCCAGCAGTCGGCCGGGAAGGCAAGAGACCCAGTACTTC.

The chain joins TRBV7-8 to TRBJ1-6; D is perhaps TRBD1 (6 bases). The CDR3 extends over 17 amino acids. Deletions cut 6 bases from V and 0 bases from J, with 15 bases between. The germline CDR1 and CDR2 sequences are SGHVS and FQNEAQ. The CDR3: CASRARQVGSYNSPLHF. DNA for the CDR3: TGTGCCAGCAGGGCTAGACAGGTCGGCTCCTATAATTCACCCCTCCACTTT.

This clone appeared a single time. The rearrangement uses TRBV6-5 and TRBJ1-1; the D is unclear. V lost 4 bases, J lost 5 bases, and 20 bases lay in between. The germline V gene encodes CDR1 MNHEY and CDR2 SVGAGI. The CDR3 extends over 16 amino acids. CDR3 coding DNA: TGTGCCAGCAGTTCTCGATCCTTGGGCCGTAGGACTGAAGCTTTCTTT. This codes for CASSSRSLGRRTEAFF.

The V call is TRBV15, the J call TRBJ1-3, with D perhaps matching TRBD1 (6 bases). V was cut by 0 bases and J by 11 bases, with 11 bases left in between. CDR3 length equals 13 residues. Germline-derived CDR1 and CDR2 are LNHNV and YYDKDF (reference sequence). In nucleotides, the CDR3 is TGTGCCACCAGCAGAGATAGGGGGTTACCCATATATTTT. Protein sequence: CATSRDRGLPIYF. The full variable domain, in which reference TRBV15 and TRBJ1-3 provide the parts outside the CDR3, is DAMVIQNPRYQVTQFGKPVTLSCSQTLNHNVMYWYQQKSSQAPKLLFHYYDKDFNNEADTPDNFQSRRPNTSFCFLDIRSPGLGDTAMYLCATSRDRGLPIYFGEGSWLTVV.

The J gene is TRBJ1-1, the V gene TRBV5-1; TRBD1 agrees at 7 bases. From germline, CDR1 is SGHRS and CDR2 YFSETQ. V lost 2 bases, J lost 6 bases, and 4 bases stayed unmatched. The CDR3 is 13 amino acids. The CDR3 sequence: CASSFQGVAEAFF. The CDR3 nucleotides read TGCGCCAGCAGCTTTCAGGGGGTGGCTGAAGCTTTCTTT.

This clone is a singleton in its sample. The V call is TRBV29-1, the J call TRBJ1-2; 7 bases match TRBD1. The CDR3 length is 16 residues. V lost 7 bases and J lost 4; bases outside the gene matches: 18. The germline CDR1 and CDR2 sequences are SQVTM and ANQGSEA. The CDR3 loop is CSAEGQGEILSYGYTF. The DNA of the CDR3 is TGCAGCGCTGAGGGGCAGGGGGAGATCCTTAGCTATGGCTACACCTTC.

The CDR3 bases are TGTGCCAGCAGCGTAGACGGGAGCACTGAAGCTTTCTTT. It encodes CASSVDGSTEAFF. This sequence joins TRBV9 and TRBJ1-1; D gene ambiguous. Germline V gene sequence: CDR1 SGDLS, CDR2 YYNGEE. The CDR3 sequence is 13 residues long. V was pared by 0 bases and J by 4 bases, with 7 bases between. The complete variable domain, with remaining parts taken from reference TRBV9 and TRBJ1-1, reads DSGVTQTPKHLITATGQRVTLRCSPRSGDLSVYWYQQSLDQGLQFLIQYYNGEERAKGNILERFSAQQFPDLHSELNLSSLELGDSALYFCASSVDGSTEAFFGQGTRLTVV.

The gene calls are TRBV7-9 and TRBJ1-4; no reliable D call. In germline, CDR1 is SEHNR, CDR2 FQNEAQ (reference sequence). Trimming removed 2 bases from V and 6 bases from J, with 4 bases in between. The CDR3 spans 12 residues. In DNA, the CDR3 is TGTGCCAGCAGCTTACAGGATGAAAAACTGTTTTTT. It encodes CASSLQDEKLFF.

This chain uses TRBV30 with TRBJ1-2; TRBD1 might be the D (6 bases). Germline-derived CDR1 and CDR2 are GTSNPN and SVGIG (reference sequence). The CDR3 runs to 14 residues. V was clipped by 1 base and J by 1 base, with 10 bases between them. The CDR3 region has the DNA TGTGCCTGGAGTGCCCTACAGGGTAACTATGGCTACACCTTC. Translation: CAWSALQGNYGYTF.

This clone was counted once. CDR3 bases: TGTGCCAGCAGCCCGGGACAGGGGAGGATCGGGGAGCTGTTTTTT. Its protein product is CASSPGQGRIGELFF. The gene calls are TRBV6-1 and TRBJ2-2; 10 nucleotides agree with TRBD1. CDR1 MNHNS and CDR2 SASEGT come from the germline V gene. This CDR3 region has 15 residues. V lost 6 bases, J lost 7 bases, and 8 bases stayed unmatched.

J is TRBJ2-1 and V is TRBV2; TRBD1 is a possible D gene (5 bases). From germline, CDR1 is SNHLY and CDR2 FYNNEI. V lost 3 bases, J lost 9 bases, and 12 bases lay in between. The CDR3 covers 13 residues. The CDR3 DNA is TGTGCCAGCAGTGAGGGGCCTGTCGGTGAGCAGTTCTTC. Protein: CASSEGPVGEQFF.

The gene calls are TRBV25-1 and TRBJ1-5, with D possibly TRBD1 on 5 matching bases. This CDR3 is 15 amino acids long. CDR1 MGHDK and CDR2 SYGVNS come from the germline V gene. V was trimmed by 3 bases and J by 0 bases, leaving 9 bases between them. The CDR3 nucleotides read TGTGCCAGCAGTGAGGGGCCTTATAGCAATCAGCCCCAGCATTTT. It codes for CASSEGPYSNQPQHF.

CDR3 nucleotides: TGTGCCAGCAGCTTAGTCCGGGACAGCTCCTATAATTCACCCCTCCACTTT. Its protein product is CASSLVRDSSYNSPLHF. V and J are TRBV7-2 and TRBJ1-6, with 7 bases lining up with TRBD1. The germline CDR1 and CDR2 sequences are SGHTA and FQGNSA. Unmatched junction bases numbered 3, after V lost 1 base and J lost 0 bases. This CDR3 is 17 amino acids long.

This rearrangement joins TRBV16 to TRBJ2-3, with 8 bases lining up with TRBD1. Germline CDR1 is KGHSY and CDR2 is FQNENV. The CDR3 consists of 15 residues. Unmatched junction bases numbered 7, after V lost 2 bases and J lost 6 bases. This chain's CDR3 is CASSQLTGVGDTQYF. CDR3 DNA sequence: TGTGCCAGCAGCCAACTGACAGGGGTAGGGGATACGCAGTATTTT.

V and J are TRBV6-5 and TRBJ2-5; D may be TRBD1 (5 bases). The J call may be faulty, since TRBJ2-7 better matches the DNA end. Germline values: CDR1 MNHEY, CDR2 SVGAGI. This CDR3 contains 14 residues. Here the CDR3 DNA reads TGTGCCAGCGGCCGGATCAGGGAACCCTACGAGCAGTACTTC. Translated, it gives CASGRIREPYEQYF.

The CDR3 reads CASSATSANTGELFF. The DNA of the CDR3 is TGTGCCAGCAGTGCGACTAGCGCGAACACCGGGGAGCTGTTTTTT. The V gene is TRBV6-6, the J gene TRBJ2-2; 8 bases fit TRBD2. The CDR3 is 15 residues long. The ends lost 5 bases at V and 0 bases at J; junction bases unmatched: 2. Looked up from germline, CDR1 is MNHNY and CDR2 is SVGAGI (reference sequence).

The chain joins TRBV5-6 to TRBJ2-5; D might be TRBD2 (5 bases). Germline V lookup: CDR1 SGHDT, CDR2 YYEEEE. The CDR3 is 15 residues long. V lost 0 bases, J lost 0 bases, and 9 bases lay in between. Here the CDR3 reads CASSLAASNQETQYF. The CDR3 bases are TGTGCCAGCAGCTTGGCTGCTAGCAACCAAGAGACCCAGTACTTC.

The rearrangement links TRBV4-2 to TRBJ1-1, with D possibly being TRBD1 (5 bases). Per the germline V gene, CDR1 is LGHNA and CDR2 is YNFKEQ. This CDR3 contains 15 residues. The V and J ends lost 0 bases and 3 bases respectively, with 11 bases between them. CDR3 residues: CASSQEPRVYTEAFF. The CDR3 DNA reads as TGTGCCAGCAGCCAAGAGCCCAGGGTTTACACTGAAGCTTTCTTT.

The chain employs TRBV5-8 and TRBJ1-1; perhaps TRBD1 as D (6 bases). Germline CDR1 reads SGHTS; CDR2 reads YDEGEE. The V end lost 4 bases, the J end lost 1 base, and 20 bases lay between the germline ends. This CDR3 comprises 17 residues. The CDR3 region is CASSGGGLRAGNTEAFF. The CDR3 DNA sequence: TGTGCCAGCAGCGGGGGGGGCCTAAGGGCAGGGAACACTGAAGCTTTCTTT.

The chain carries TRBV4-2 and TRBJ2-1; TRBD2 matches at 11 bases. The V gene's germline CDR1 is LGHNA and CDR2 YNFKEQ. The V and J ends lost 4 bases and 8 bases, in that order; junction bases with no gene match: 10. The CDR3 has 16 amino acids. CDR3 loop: CASSLFSGGAADEQFF. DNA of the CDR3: TGTGCCAGCAGCCTGTTTAGCGGGGGGGCAGCGGATGAGCAGTTCTTC.